The 12 T cell receptor beta chains presented below share a single source sample, sequenced in a study of cytomegalovirus exposure and HLA in healthy donors. Primers for the PCR totalled 60 Vbeta and 13 Jbeta. Generated by immunoSEQ multiplex PCR, the TCRdb table keeps only in-frame clones and is missing some. In the table there are some 160,000 clones, approximately 80% of which are singletons. The sample comprised PBMCs. The receptor set was obtained from a man between 45 and 60 years old in good health and CMV-seropositive.

V gene TRBV28 combines with J gene TRBJ2-1; 7 bases align to TRBD1. From germline, CDR1 is MDHEN and CDR2 SYDVKM. There are 16 residues in the CDR3. V shed 2 bases, J shed 6 bases, and the junction held 10 bases outside the gene matches. The chain's CDR3 is CASSLPDRVAFNEQFF. CDR3 bases: TGTGCCAGCAGTTTACCCGACAGGGTGGCCTTCAATGAGCAGTTCTTC.

The chain employs TRBV5-1 and TRBJ2-1; 9 bases are a match to TRBD1. The CDR3 is made up of 17 amino acids. Germline loops: CDR1 SGHRS, CDR2 YFSETQ. Germline trimming cut 4 bases from V and 0 bases from J; bases unmatched to any gene: 8. Here the CDR3 reads CASSPGQGYGSYNEQFF. The CDR3 nucleotides are TGCGCCAGCAGCCCGGGACAGGGTTATGGCTCCTACAATGAGCAGTTCTTC.

The chain is built from TRBV6-5 and TRBJ1-3; D call uncertain. The V gene lost 2 bases and the J gene lost 4 bases, with 12 bases spanning the gap. The CDR3 covers 15 residues. CDR1 and CDR2 (germline): MNHEY, SVGAGI. The CDR3 loop is CASSYMGPPGNTIYF. The CDR3 DNA sequence: TGTGCCAGCAGTTACATGGGCCCGCCAGGAAACACCATATATTTT.

This clone has a single count. The rearrangement joins TRBV18 to TRBJ1-3, with D perhaps TRBD1 (5 bases). Trimming took 4 bases from V and 4 from J, leaving 17 bases between them. CDR1 and CDR2 from the germline V gene are KGHSH and LQKENI. The CDR3 sequence is 16 residues long. CDR3 sequence reads: CASSLSNAGSGNTIYF. Written as DNA, the CDR3 is TGTGCCAGCTCACTCTCGAATGCAGGGTCGGGAAACACCATATATTTT.

Only one count was recorded for this clone. The rearrangement links TRBV15 to TRBJ1-2; 7 bases match TRBD1. Germline CDR1 LNHNV, CDR2 YYDKDF (reference sequence). V shed 5 bases, J shed 5 bases, and the junction held 8 bases outside the gene matches. CDR3 length: 14 amino acids. In DNA form, the CDR3 reads TGTGCCACCAGCGGGGTGGACAGGACATATGGCTACACCTTC. As protein: CATSGVDRTYGYTF. Full variable domain (outside the CDR3, taken from reference TRBV15 and TRBJ1-2): DAMVIQNPRYQVTQFGKPVTLSCSQTLNHNVMYWYQQKSSQAPKLLFHYYDKDFNNEADTPDNFQSRRPNTSFCFLDIRSPGLGDTAMYLCATSGVDRTYGYTFGSGTRLTVV.

V usage is TRBV19 and J usage is TRBJ2-5; D unresolved. This CDR3 has 15 amino acids. V lost 5 bases, J lost 5 bases, and 18 bases lay in between. CDR1 is LNHDA and CDR2 is SQIVND in the germline V gene (reference sequence). The CDR3 DNA reads as TGTGCCAGTAGTCCCAGCGCAGTGCGATTGGAGACCCAGTACTTC. Translating it yields CASSPSAVRLETQYF.

This clone has only a few counts. The chain is built from TRBV6-5 and TRBJ1-5; 8 bases line up with TRBD1. Per germline, CDR1 MNHEY and CDR2 SVGAGI. V trimming: 6 bases; J trimming: 4 bases; junction bases outside the gene matches: 8. The CDR3 is made up of 15 amino acids. This chain's CDR3 is CASSLGQGDNQPQHF. CDR3 DNA: TGTGCCAGCAGCCTCGGACAGGGAGATAATCAGCCCCAGCATTTT.

This clone has a handful of counts. The V gene is TRBV6-1, the J gene TRBJ2-7, with TRBD1 identical over 8 bases. CDR1 is MNHNS and CDR2 is SASEGT in the germline V gene. The V segment lost 7 bases and the J segment 2 bases; nucleotides outside the gene matches: 7. CDR3 length equals 14 residues. CDR3 protein: CASTKGQGPYEQYF. CDR3 DNA: TGTGCCAGCACCAAAGGACAGGGTCCCTACGAGCAGTACTTC.

The chain carries TRBV28 and TRBJ1-6; D may be TRBD1 (5 bases). V was pared by 7 bases and J by 12 bases, with 22 bases between. The CDR3 consists of 15 residues. Germline V lookup: CDR1 MDHEN, CDR2 SYDVKM. The CDR3 nucleotides read TGTGCCAGCACCCTGGGCGGGGGACTTATGGAACCCCTCCACTTT. Protein product: CASTLGGGLMEPLHF.

This clone was seen just once. V usage is TRBV4-1 and J usage is TRBJ1-4; D is unclear. Germline V gene sequence: CDR1 MGHRA, CDR2 YSYEKL. V gave up 4 bases and J gave up 2 bases, with 11 bases separating them. This CDR3 has 15 residues. The CDR3 nucleotides are TGCGCCAGCAGCCCCGGCGACGGGACTAATGAAAAACTGTTTTTT. Translation: CASSPGDGTNEKLFF.

The chain recombines TRBV9 with TRBJ2-7; D gene uncertain. The germline CDR1 and CDR2 sequences are SGDLS and YYNGEE. V shed 3 bases and J shed 0 bases, with 10 bases lying between them. The CDR3 is made up of 14 amino acids. CDR3 coding DNA: TGTGCCAGCAGCGCCCAGGTAGGCTCCTACGAGCAGTACTTC. Protein sequence: CASSAQVGSYEQYF.

CDR3 bases: TGTGCCAGCAGCTTCGGGACTATGGAATCGCAGTACTTC. It translates to CASSFGTMESQYF. The chain links TRBV2 to TRBJ2-7; 7 nucleotides line up with TRBD2. Germline V CDR1 and CDR2: SNHLY, FYNNEI. CDR3 size: 13 residues. V trimming: 6 bases; J trimming: 9 bases; junction bases outside the gene matches: 11.